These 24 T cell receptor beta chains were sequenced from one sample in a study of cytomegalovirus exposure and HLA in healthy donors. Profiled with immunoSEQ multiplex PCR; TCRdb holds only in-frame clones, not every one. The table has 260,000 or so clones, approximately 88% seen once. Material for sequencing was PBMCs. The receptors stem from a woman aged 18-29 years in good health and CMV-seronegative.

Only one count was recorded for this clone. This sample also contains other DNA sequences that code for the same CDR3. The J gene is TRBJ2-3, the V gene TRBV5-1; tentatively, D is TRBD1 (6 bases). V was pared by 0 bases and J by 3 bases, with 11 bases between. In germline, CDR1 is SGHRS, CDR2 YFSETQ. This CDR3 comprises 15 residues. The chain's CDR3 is CASSLGGRATDTQYF. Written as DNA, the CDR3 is TGCGCCAGCAGCTTGGGGGGGCGGGCTACAGATACGCAGTATTTT.

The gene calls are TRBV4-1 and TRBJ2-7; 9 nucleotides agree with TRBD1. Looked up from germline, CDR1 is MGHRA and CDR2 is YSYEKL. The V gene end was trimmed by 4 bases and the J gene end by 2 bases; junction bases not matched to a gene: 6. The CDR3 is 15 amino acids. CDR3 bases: TGCGCCAGCAGCCCCACGGACAGGGGAGCCTACGAGCAGTACTTC. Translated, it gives CASSPTDRGAYEQYF.

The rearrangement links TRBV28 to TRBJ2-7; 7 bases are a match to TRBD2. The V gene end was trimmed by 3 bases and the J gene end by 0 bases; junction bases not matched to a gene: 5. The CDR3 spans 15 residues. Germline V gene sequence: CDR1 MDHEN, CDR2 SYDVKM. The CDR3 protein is CASSFLGGSSYEQYF. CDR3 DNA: TGTGCCAGCAGTTTCCTCGGCGGGAGCTCCTACGAGCAGTACTTC.

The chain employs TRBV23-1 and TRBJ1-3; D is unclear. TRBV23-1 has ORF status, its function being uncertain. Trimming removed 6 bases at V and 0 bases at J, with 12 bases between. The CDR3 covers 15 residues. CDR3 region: CASRRADPSGNTIYF. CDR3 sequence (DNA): TGCGCCAGCAGACGAGCGGATCCCTCTGGAAACACCATATATTTT.

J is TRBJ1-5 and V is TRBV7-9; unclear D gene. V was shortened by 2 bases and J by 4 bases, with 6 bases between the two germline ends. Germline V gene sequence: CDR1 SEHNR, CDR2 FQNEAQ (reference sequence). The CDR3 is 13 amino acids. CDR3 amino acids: CASSLRGNQPQHF. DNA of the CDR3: TGTGCCAGCAGCTTACGCGGAAATCAGCCCCAGCATTTT.

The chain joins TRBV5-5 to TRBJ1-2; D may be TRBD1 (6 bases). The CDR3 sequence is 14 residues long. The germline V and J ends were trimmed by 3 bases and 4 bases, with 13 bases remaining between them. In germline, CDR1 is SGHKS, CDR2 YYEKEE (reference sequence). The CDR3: CASSSGQIPYGYTF. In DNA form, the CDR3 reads TGTGCCAGCAGCTCGGGACAAATCCCCTATGGCTACACCTTC.

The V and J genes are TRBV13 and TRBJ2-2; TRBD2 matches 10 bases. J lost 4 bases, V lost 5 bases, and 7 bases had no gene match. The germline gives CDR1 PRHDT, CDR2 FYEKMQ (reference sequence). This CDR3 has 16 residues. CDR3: CASSLRTSGPTGELFF. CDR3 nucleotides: TGTGCCAGCAGCCTTCGGACTAGCGGACCCACCGGGGAGCTGTTTTTT.

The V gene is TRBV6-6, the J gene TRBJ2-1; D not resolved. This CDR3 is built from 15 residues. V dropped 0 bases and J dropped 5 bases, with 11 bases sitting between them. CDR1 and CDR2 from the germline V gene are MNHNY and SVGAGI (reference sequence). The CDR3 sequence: CASSYSIGIDNEQFF. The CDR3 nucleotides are TGTGCCAGCAGTTACTCGATCGGTATAGACAATGAGCAGTTCTTC.

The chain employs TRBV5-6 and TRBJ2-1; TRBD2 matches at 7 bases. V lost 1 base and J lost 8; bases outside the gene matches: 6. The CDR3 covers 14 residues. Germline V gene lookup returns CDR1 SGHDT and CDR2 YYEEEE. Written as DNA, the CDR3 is TGTGCCAGCAGCTTGAGGACTAGTCTTCATGAGCAGTTCTTC. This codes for CASSLRTSLHEQFF.

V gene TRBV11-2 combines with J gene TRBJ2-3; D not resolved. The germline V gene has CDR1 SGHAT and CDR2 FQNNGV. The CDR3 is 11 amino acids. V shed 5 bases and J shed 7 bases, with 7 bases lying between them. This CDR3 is CASSSDYTQYF. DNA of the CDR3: TGTGCCAGCAGCAGTGACTATACGCAGTATTTT.

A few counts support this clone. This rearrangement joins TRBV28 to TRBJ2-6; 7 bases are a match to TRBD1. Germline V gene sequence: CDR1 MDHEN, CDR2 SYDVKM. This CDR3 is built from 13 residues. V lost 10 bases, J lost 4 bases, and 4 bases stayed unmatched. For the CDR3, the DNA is TGTGCCACCGACAGGGCCGGGGCCAACGTCCTGACTTTC. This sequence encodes CATDRAGANVLTF.

CDR3 DNA sequence: TGTGCCAGCAGTGAACCGGGGACAGGGGGAAGGGGCTACACCTTC. This gives the protein CASSEPGTGGRGYTF. The rearrangement links TRBV6-1 to TRBJ1-2; 11 bases are shared with TRBD1. The germline V gene encodes CDR1 MNHNS and CDR2 SASEGT. This CDR3 spans 15 amino acids. V shed 2 bases and J 8 bases; nucleotides not matched to a gene: 7.

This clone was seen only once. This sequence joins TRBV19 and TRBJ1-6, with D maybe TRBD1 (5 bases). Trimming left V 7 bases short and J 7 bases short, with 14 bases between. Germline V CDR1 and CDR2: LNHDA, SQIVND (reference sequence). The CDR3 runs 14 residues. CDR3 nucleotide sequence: TGTGCCAGTACCGACAGTATTTGGAATTCACCCCTCCACTTT. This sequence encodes CASTDSIWNSPLHF.

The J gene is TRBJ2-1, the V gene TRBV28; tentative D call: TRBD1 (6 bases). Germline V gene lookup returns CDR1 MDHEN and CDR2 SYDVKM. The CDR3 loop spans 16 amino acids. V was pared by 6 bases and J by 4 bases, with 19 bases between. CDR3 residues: CASRTPGAGEYNEQFF. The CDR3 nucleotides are TGTGCCAGCAGGACTCCAGGGGCCGGTGAATACAATGAGCAGTTCTTC.

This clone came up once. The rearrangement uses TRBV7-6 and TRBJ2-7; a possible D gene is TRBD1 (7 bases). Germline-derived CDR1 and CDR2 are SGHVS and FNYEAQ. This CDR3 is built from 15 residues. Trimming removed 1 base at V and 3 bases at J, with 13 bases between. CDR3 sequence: CASSLVGGGVYEQYF. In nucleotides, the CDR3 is TGTGCCAGCAGCTTAGTTGGAGGGGGCGTCTACGAGCAGTACTTC.

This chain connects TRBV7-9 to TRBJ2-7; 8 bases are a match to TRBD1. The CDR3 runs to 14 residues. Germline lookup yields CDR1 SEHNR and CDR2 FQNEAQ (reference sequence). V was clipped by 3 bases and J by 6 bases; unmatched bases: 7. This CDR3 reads CASSFGQGAGEQYF. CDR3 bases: TGTGCCAGCAGCTTCGGGCAGGGGGCTGGCGAGCAGTACTTC.

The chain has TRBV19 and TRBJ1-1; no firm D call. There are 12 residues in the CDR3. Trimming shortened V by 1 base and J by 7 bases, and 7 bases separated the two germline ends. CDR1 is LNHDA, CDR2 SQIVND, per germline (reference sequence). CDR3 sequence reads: CASSIVFGEAFF. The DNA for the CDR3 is TGTGCCAGTAGTATAGTTTTCGGTGAAGCTTTCTTT.

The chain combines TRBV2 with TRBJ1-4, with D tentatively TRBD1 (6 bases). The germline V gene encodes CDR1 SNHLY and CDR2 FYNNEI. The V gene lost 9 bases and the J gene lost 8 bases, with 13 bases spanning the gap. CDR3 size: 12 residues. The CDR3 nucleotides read TGTGCCAGTTACAGGGCCCGGGAAAAACTGTTTTTT. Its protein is CASYRAREKLFF. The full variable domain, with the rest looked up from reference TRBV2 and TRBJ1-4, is EPEVTQTPSHQVTQMGQEVILRCVPISNHLYFYWYRQILGQKVEFLVSFYNNEISEKSEIFDDQFSVERPDGSNFTLKIRSTKLEDSAMYFCASYRAREKLFFGSGTQLSVL.

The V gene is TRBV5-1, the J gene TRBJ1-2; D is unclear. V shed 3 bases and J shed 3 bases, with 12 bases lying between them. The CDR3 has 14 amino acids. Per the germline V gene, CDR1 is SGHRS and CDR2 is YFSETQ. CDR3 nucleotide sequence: TGCGCCAGCAGCTCCACTAGTCTGGACTATGGCTACACCTTC. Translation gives CASSSTSLDYGYTF. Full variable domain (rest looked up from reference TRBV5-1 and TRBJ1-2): KAGVTQTPRYLIKTRGQQVTLSCSPISGHRSVSWYQQTPGQGLQFLFEYFSETQRNKGNFPGRFSGRQFSNSRSEMNVSTLELGDSALYLCASSSTSLDYGYTFGSGTRLTVV.

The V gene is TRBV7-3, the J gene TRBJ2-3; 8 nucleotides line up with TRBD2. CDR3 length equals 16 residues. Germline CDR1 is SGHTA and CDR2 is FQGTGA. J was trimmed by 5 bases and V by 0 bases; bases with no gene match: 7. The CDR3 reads CASSLTVASGRDTQYF. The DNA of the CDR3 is TGTGCCAGCAGCTTAACAGTTGCCAGCGGGAGAGATACGCAGTATTTT. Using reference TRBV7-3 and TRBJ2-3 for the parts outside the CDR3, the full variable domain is GAGVSQTPSNKVTEKGKYVELRCDPISGHTALYWYRQSLGQGPEFLIYFQGTGAADDSGLPNDRFFAVRPEGSVSTLKIQRTERGDSAVYLCASSLTVASGRDTQYFGPGTRLTVL.

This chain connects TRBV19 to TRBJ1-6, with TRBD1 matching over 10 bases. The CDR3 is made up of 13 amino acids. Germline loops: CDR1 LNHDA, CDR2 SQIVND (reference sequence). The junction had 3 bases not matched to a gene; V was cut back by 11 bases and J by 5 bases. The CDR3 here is CAGGTGDNSPLHF. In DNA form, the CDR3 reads TGTGCCGGGGGGACAGGGGATAATTCACCCCTCCACTTT.

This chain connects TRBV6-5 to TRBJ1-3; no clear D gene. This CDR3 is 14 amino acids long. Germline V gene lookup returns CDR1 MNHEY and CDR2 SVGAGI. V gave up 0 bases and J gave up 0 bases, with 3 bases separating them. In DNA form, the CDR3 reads TGTGCCAGCAGTTACTCGAGCTCTGGAAACACCATATATTTT. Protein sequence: CASSYSSSGNTIYF.

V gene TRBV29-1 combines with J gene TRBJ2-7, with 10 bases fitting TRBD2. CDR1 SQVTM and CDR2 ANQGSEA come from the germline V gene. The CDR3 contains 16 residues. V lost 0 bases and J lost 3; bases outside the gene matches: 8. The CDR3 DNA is TGCAGCGTTGAAGATGTGACTAGCGGGCAGAACTACGAGCAGTACTTC. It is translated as CSVEDVTSGQNYEQYF.

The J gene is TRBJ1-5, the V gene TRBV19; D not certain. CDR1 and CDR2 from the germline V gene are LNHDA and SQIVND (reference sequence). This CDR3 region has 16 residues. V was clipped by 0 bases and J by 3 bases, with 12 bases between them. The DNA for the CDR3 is TGTGCCAGTAGTATAGATCACAGCCAACTCAATCAGCCCCAGCATTTT. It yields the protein CASSIDHSQLNQPQHF.